This T cell receptor beta chain was retrieved from a study of shared clonotypes between healthy human individuals. Overall study: The study used three CD4 naive, three CD4 memory, two CD8 naive and one CD8 memory plate per donor.

Losses at the gene ends were 3 bases for V and 1 base for J; bases not matched to a gene: 7. Germline CDR1 reads SGHRS; CDR2 reads YFSETQ. The CDR3 totals 17 residues. Original processing notes: Without quality scores, immunoSEQ junctional reads could not be filtered like full-length reads. Assay: immunoSEQ multiplex PCR; the TCRdb copy retains only in-frame clones and omits some. V, J and clone size are taken as reported in that table, and D and trimming were inferred from the DNA itself. Of 600,000 to 750,000 clones detected, 55% to 80% appear once; the ten largest clones hold approximately 1.7%. Division of CD4+ cells produced a CD45RA+ naive subset and a CD45RA-negative memory subset. Comments on this clone: Its specificity is unknown. The same CDR3 can be traced to other DNA sequences in this sample.

Broader study findings: Non-shared clonotypes were found to have lower generation probabilities than the clonotypes that were shared by all four of the sorted-subset donors.

The receptor's source is a woman in her 30s in good health. The material sequenced was memory CD4+ T cells sorted from blood. Subset given: CD45RA-negative fraction. The chain carries TRBV5-1 and TRBJ2-3, with 11 bases identical to TRBD2. The CDR3 DNA sequence: TGCGCCAGCAGCTCTGTAGCGGGAGGGGGCGGCACAGATACGCAGTATTTT. It translates to CASSSVAGGGGTDTQYF. The complete variable domain, with remaining parts taken from reference TRBV5-1 and TRBJ2-3, reads KAGVTQTPRYLIKTRGQQVTLSCSPISGHRSVSWYQQTPGQGLQFLFEYFSETQRNKGNFPGRFSGRQFSNSRSEMNVSTLELGDSALYLCASSSVAGGGGTDTQYFGPGTRLTVL.